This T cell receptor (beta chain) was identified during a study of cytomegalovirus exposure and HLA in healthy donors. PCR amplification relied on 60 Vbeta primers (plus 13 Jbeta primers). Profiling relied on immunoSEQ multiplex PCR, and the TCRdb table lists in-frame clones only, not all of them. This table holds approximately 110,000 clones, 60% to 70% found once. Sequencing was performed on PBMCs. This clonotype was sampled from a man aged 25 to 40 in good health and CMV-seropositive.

The CDR3 DNA sequence: TGTGCCAGCAGCGGGACTAGCGGGGGGGCCCGGTCCGGGGAGCTGTTTTTT. This sequence encodes CASSGTSGGARSGELFF. The chain combines TRBV7-8 with TRBJ2-2, with 16 bases aligning to TRBD2. The CDR3 loop spans 17 amino acids. V lost 5 bases to trimming and J lost 6 bases; unmatched junction nucleotides: 6. Germline V CDR1 and CDR2: SGHVS, FQNEAQ.